This is a list of T cell receptor beta chains from one sample in a study of OX40 agonist ivuxolimab in advanced cancers. Data came from immunoSEQ multiplex PCR; TCRdb stores just in-frame clones and leaves some out. The data show about 100,000 clones, over 75% seen once. The material sequenced was CD4+ or CD8+ T cells sorted from blood, taken in a trial of the OX40 agonist ivuxolimab. The receptors shown here come from an adult with an advanced solid tumor such as melanoma, head and neck, liver or kidney cancer. CDR3s include the opening cysteine and the closing phenylalanine or tryptophan. D genes are given only for firm matches. Not all rows give a size; the values are once, few, many and, for expanded clones, a class.

d_call j_call clone_size v_call cdr3_aa cdr3_nt
TRBD2 TRBJ2-5 - TRBV5-6 CASSLVSGGQETQYF TGTGCCAGCAGCTTGGTTAGCGGGGGGCAAGAGACCCAGTACTTC
- TRBJ2-7 - TRBV5-1 CASSLRARDHEQYF TGCGCCAGCAGCTTGAGGGCCAGGGACCACGAGCAGTACTTC
- TRBJ2-5 - TRBV4-2 CASSQPGRHQQETQYF TGTGCCAGCAGCCAACCGGGGCGGCACCAGCAAGAGACCCAGTACTTC
- TRBJ1-1 once TRBV5-1 CASSLVEVGTEAFF TGCGCCAGCAGCTTGGTAGAGGTGGGCACTGAAGCTTTCTTT
- TRBJ2-1 few TRBV5-8 CASSLSGAGEQFF TGTGCCAGCAGCTTGTCCGGGGCGGGGGAGCAGTTCTTC
- TRBJ2-2 - TRBV28 CASTLGGGGTGELFF TGTGCCAGCACCCTAGGGGGAGGTGGGACCGGGGAGCTGTTTTTT
TRBD1 TRBJ2-1 - TRBV7-2 CASSFNRGLGNEQFF TGTGCCAGCAGCTTCAACAGGGGGCTGGGCAATGAGCAGTTCTTC
- TRBJ2-1 once TRBV18 CASSPGTGNEQFF TGTGCCAGCTCACCAGGGACGGGGAATGAGCAGTTCTTC
- TRBJ2-3 few TRBV6-5 CASTFGQTQYF TGTGCCAGCACGTTCGGTCAGACGCAGTATTTT
- TRBJ2-3 - TRBV9 CASSVSQSTDTQYF TGTGCCAGCAGCGTAAGTCAGAGCACAGATACGCAGTATTTT
- TRBJ2-6 - TRBV5-6 CASSFLDSGANVLTF TGTGCCAGCAGCTTCCTGGATTCTGGGGCCAACGTCCTGACTTTC
- TRBJ2-5 once TRBV7-3 CASSLPRVPYQETQYF TGTGCCAGCAGCTTACCGCGAGTACCGTACCAAGAGACCCAGTACTTC
- TRBJ2-1 once TRBV11-2 CASSSHGRTGEQFF TGTGCCAGCAGCTCACATGGCCGGACGGGTGAGCAGTTCTTC
- TRBJ2-3 - TRBV21-1 CASTLREARSTDTQYF TGTGCCAGCACCCTACGCGAGGCCAGATCCACAGATACGCAGTATTTT
- TRBJ2-1 - TRBV19 CASSNAGVHEQFF TGTGCCAGTAGTAACGCGGGCGTGCATGAGCAGTTCTTC
- TRBJ1-5 - TRBV6-6 CASSYTSVNQPQHF TGTGCCAGCAGTTACACTTCTGTTAATCAGCCCCAGCATTTT